This TCR beta chain was recorded in a study of CXCR3-negative and CXCR3-positive naive CD8 T cells. Points from the study as a whole: Much lower diversity was found in memory CD8+ cells, while both naive subsets had comparably high diversity. TRBV-TRBJ usage was alike in naive CXCR3-negative and CXCR3-positive cells but differed in memory cells. Higher TRB CDR3 hydrophobicity marked CXCR3-positive naive cells relative to CXCR3-negative naive cells.

The authors prepared UMI-labeled TRB cDNA libraries by 5' RACE. TCRdb re-called the 5' RACE reads and shows each CDR3 protein once, DNA omitted. The table for this sample gives about 120,000 distinct CDR3 sequences. Note on this clonotype: The antigen is unknown.

This clonotype was obtained from a human donor in good health. Some clones in this sample may be carry-over from other donors' samples. The source material was naive CXCR3+ CD8+ T cells from blood. The subset was: CD45RO-CCR7+CD27+CD95- naive CD8+ T cells expressing CXCR3 (TNR3+).

CDR3 loop: CASSSTDREWADTQYF. The chain recombines TRBV7-3 with TRBJ2-3; TCRdb reports TRBD1, a call that lacks DNA to check it against. Germline V gives CDR1 SGHTA, CDR2 FQGTGA. The CDR3 covers 16 residues.